This is a list of T cell receptor beta chains from one sample in a study of identical twins. TCRdb itself ran the 5' RACE reads through MiXCR, one entry per CDR3 protein. The sample contains some 100,000 distinct CDR3 sequences, about 6.1% of which appear only once. Sequenced input: memory T cells sorted from blood. The receptors derive from a woman aged 45-65 years in good health. The conserved cysteine and the conserved F or W are not part of the CDR3 here. Not every row has a clone size; where given, it reads once, few, many or a size class.

>many|TRBV20-1
SAPDMGRPSYEQY
>many|TRBV14
ASSQPGRHNEQF
>NA|TRBV3-1
ASSQARRNEQY
>many|TRBV6-5
ASSRSAAGNTEAF
>many|TRBV12-3/TRBV12-4
ASKGRSYEQY
>many|TRBV7-2
ASSLRGTPYSNQPQH
>many|TRBV6-1
ASSEVLGLVSYNEQF
>NA|TRBV5-4
ASATAGAGTDTQY
>NA|TRBV20-1
SARAGGSGELF
>many|TRBV29-1
SVDRGSSNEQF
>many|TRBV4-1
ASSQGTITGELF
>many|TRBV20-1
SAPRGAGGYT
>NA|TRBV6-1
ASSEAAGGADTEAF
>few|TRBV12-3/TRBV12-4
ASGEATRQF
>many|TRBV6-1
ASSMTDTQY
>many|TRBV5-6
ASSLGGAGNTEAF
>NA|TRBV20-1
SASQGTGRQPQL
>many|TRBV12-3/TRBV12-4
ASSLGQGWQPQH
>few|TRBV5-1
ASSPLGNPGETQY